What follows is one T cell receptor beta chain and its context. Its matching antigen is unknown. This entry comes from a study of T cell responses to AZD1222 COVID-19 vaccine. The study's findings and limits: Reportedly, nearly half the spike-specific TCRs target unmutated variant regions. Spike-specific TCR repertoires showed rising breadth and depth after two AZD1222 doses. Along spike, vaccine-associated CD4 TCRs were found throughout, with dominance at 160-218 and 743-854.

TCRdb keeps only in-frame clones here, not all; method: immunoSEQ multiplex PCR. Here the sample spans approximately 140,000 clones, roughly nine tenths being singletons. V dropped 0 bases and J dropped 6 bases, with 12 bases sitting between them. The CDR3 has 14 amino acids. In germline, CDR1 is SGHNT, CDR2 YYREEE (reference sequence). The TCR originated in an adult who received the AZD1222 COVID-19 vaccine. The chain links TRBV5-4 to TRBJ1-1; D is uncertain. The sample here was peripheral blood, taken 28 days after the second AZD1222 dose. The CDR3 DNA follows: TGTGCCAGCAGCTTGGGGGGTATCCCGGCTGAAGCTTTCTTT. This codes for CASSLGGIPAEAFF.